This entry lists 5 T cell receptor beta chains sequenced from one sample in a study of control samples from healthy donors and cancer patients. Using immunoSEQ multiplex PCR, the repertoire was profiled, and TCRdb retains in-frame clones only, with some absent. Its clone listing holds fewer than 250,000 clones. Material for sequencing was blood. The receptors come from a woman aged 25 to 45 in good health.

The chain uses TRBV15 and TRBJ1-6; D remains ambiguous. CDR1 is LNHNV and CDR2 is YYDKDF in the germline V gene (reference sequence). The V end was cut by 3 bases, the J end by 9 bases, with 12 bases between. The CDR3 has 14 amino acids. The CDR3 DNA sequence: TGTGCCACCAGCAGGCCGGGAGGGCCTTCACCCCTCCACTTT. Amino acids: CATSRPGGPSPLHF.

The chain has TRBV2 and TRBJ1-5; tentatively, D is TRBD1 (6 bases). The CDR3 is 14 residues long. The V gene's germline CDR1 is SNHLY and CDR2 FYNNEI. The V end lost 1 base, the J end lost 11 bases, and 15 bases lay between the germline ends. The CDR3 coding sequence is TGTGCCAGCAGTGAAGGGGCAGGGGCGGTCGCCCAGCATTTT. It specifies CASSEGAGAVAQHF.

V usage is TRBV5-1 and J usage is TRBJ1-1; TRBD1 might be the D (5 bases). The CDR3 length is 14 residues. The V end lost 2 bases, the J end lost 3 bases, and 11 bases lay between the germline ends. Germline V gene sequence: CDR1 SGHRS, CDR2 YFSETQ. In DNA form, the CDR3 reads TGCGCCAGCAGCTTAAGAGGAGGGGACACTGAAGCTTTCTTT. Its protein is CASSLRGGDTEAFF.

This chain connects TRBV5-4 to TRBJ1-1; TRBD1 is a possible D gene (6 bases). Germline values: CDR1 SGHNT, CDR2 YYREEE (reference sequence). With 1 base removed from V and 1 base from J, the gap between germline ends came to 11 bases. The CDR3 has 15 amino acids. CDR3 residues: CASSLTQTGNTEAFF. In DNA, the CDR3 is TGTGCCAGCAGCTTGACTCAGACAGGGAACACTGAAGCTTTCTTT.

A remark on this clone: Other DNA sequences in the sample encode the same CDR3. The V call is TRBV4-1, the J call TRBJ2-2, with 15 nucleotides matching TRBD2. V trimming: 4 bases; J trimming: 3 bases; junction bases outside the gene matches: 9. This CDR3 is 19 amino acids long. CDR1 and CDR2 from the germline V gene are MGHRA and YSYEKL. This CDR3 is CASSLPGGLAGGDTGELFF. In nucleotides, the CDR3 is TGCGCCAGCAGCCTGCCAGGGGGACTAGCGGGGGGTGACACCGGGGAGCTGTTTTTT.